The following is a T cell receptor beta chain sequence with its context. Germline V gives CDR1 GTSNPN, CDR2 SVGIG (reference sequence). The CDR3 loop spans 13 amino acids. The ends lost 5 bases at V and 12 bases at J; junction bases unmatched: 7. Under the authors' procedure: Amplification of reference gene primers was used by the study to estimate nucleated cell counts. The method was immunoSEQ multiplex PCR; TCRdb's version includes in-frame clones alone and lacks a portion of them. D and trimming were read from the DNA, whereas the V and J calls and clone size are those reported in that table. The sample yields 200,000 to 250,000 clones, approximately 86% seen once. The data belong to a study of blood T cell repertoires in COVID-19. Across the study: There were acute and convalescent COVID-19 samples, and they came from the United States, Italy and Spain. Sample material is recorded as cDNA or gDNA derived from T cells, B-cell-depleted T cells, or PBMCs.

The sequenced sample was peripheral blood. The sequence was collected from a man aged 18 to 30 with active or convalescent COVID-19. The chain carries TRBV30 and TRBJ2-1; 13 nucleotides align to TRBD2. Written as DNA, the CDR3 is TGTGCCTGGTCGGGACTAGCGGGGACTAGGCAGTTCTTC. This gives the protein CAWSGLAGTRQFF. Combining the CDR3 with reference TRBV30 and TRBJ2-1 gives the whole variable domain SQTIHQWPATLVQPVGSPLSLECTVEGTSNPNLYWYRQAAGRGLQLLFYSVGIGQISSEVPQNLSASRPQDRQFILSSKKLLLSDSGFYLCAWSGLAGTRQFFGPGTRLTVL.